This T cell receptor beta chain was identified in a study of T cell changes during pregnancy in multiple sclerosis. CDR3 length equals 15 residues. V lost 4 bases and J lost 0, with 14 bases in between. Germline assignment: CDR1 SGHNT and CDR2 YYREEE (reference sequence). Libraries were prepared by immunoSEQ multiplex PCR; TCRdb keeps only in-frame clonotypes and omits some of them. Of 47,000 or so clones detected, about 90% appear once; the ten largest clones hold 1.9%. The genes are TRBV5-4 and TRBJ2-7; D is perhaps TRBD2 (6 bases). The sequencing used peripheral blood, collected in the first trimester of pregnancy. The clonotype comes from a female donor with multiple sclerosis, enrolled in a pregnancy study. The CDR3 coding sequence is TGTGCCAGCAGCCCGTCTCGGGACTCCTCCTACGAGCAGTACTTC. As protein: CASSPSRDSSYEQYF.